The clone carrying this TCR beta chain was counted at least ten times. The antigen remains undetermined. The source of the sample is a study of naive and memory T cell subsets. The study's findings and limits: Especially in CD8 cells, naive repertoires contained a few larger clonotypes, possibly CD45RA-re-expressing memory cells. From naive to CM, EM and EMRA, diversity decreased and Gini increased. Findings for naive and memory subsets could not be checked against ground truth.

CMV status came from CD4+ T cell IFNgamma after overnight CMV lysate stimulation of fresh PBMCs. With 2 bases clipped from V and 1 base from J, the junction kept 13 bases outside the gene matches. The CDR3 is 18 amino acids. Germline V gives CDR1 DFQATT, CDR2 SNEGSKA (reference sequence). The beta constant-region primer was an equimolar mix of two oligonucleotides covering TRBC1 and TRBC2. Nested alpha and beta constant-region primers with the SP2 primer drove four PCR rounds on ligated cDNA. A 12-nucleotide UMI and the SP2 primer were added to the cDNA 3' end by oligonucleotide ligation. Each CDR3 protein gets one entry after TCRdb re-called the UMI-ligation and nested PCR reads with MiXCR. The top ten hold around 0.097% of the sample, which has approximately 150,000 distinct CDR3 sequences, approximately 22% seen once.

The chain joins TRBV20-1 to TRBJ2-3; 9 bases map to TRBD2. This sequence originates from a human donor in good health. Sequencing used naive CD4+ T cells from blood. The CDR3 region is CSARSFSGRGSRTDTQYF. The CDR3 DNA reads TGCAGTGCTAGAAGTTTTAGCGGGAGAGGGTCTCGCACAGATACGCAGTATTTT.